This entry is about one T cell receptor (beta chain). Germline loops: CDR1 SGHRS, CDR2 YFSETQ. V trimming: 5 bases; J trimming: 3 bases; junction bases outside the gene matches: 8. CDR3 length equals 15 residues. This specimen comes from a study of blood T cell repertoires in COVID-19. Overall study: Donors in the United States, Italy and Spain gave samples during acute or convalescent COVID-19. In each case, the material was cDNA or gDNA derived from T cells, B-cell-depleted T cells, or PBMCs.

Per the original data handling: The authors estimated nucleated cell counts from reference gene primer amplification. The protocol was immunoSEQ multiplex PCR, while the TCRdb copy is restricted to in-frame clones and leaves out a portion. The V and J calls and the clone size are those of that table, but D and trimming were determined from the DNA. The sample lists about 62,000 clones, roughly 85% occurring once. This sequence joins TRBV5-1 and TRBJ2-5, with 9 bases matching TRBD1. Sequencing input: peripheral blood. This TCR was recovered from a woman older than 75 with acute or convalescent COVID-19. This CDR3 reads CASRRTGEGEETQYF. The CDR3 DNA sequence: TGCGCCAGCAGGCGGACAGGGGAGGGGGAAGAGACCCAGTACTTC.